The 24 T cell receptor delta chains below were found in one sample sequenced in a study of γδ T cells in repeated Plasmodium falciparum infection. Vgamma9/Vdelta2+ and Vdelta2-negative gammadelta T cells were flow-sorted from PBMC for bulk sequencing. TCRdb redid clone calling on the multiplex PCR reads using CATT. The table records some 51,000 delta-chain clones, about 1.9% of them present only once. Input material: gamma-delta T cells from blood. These receptors were obtained from a pool of human donors (malaria-infected and uninfected, not separated).

This clone was seen repeatedly, ten times or more. A far more abundant clone sits one base away, making this likely a read error. Other DNA sequences within the sample encode an identical CDR3. The genes are TRDV1 and TRDJ2; 8 nucleotides line up with TRDD3. The germline CDR1 and CDR2 sequences are TSWWSYY and QGS. Unmatched junction bases numbered 9, after V lost 3 bases and J lost 6 bases. The CDR3 consists of 16 residues. In DNA form, the CDR3 reads TGTGCTCTTGGGGAGCGAGGGATACGTTTAGCAGCACAACTCTTCTTT. Translation: CALGERGIRLAAQLFF.

There are a few counts of this clone. TCRdb lists the protein of a much larger clone for this DNA, which differs at residue 9, so this is likely a read error; the protein given here is translated from the DNA itself. The chain carries TRAV29/DV5 and TRDJ1, with 7 nucleotides matching TRDD3. Matching the DNA to germline supplied the J gene, which TCRdb does not give. V shed 3 bases and J 1 base; nucleotides not matched to a gene: 12. The CDR3 spans 16 residues. Germline V CDR1 and CDR2: NSMFDY, ISSIKDK. The CDR3 reads CAAMIDWGLPTDKLIF. DNA for the CDR3: TGTGCAGCAATGATCGACTGGGGACTTCCCACCGATAAACTCATCTTT.

Details on this clone: The translation of this DNA and the TCRdb protein of a much larger clone differ at residue 14, probably owing to a read error; the protein shown here is translated from the DNA. The chain links TRDV2 to TRDJ1; D might be TRDD2 or TRDD3, each matching 5 bases. No J gene is reported in TCRdb; it was inferred here by comparing the DNA with germline. The germline V gene has CDR1 GEAIGNYY and CDR2 EKD. CDR3 length equals 20 residues. Trimming left V 3 bases short and J 0 bases short, with 28 bases between. DNA for the CDR3: TGTGCCTGTGACTCGGTCGCCGTTCGGGGGGCTTCCCTGAACACCGATAAACTCATCTTT. Its translation is CACDSVAVRGASLNTDKLIF.

Turning to this clone: TCRdb's protein for this DNA is that of a much larger clone and differs from the translation at residue 4, likely a read error; the protein shown is the DNA translation. This chain joins TRDV3 and TRDJ1, with D possibly matching TRDD2 (5 bases). V was pared by 4 bases and J by 0 bases, with 24 bases between. CDR3 length equals 17 residues. The germline gives CDR1 TVYSNPD, CDR2 GDNSRS (reference sequence). The CDR3 protein is CASASSRLHTHTDKLIF. CDR3 nucleotides: TGTGCCTCTGCTTCTTCCCGGCTTCACACCCACACCGATAAACTCATCTTT.

As to this clone: TCRdb attributes to this sequence the protein of a much larger clone, which differs from the DNA translation at residue 7; a read error is likely, and the protein displayed is translated from the DNA. This sequence joins TRDV3 and TRDJ1; 9 positions match TRDD2. No J segment appears in TCRdb, so it was assigned here by matching the sequence to germline. The germline V gene has CDR1 TVYSNPD and CDR2 GDNSRS (reference sequence). The CDR3 consists of 18 residues. V was clipped by 5 bases and J by 1 base; unmatched bases: 20. The CDR3 here is CAAGPSYGSPFLTDKLIF. DNA for the CDR3: TGTGCCGCTGGGCCTTCCTACGGGTCCCCCTTCCTCACCGATAAACTCATCTTT.

Concerning this clone: The translation of this DNA and the TCRdb protein of a much larger clone differ at residue 5, probably owing to a read error; the protein shown here is translated from the DNA. J is TRDJ1 and V is TRDV1; 8 nucleotides align to TRDD3. TCRdb leaves out the J gene; it was filled in here by matching the DNA to germline. V gave up 4 bases and J gave up 6 bases; unmatched junction bases: 25. This CDR3 comprises 20 residues. Germline loops: CDR1 TSWWSYY, CDR2 QGS. The CDR3 region is CALGGLGILRREGIQNKLIF. The CDR3 DNA follows: TGTGCTCTTGGGGGACTAGGAATCCTACGGCGGGAGGGGATACAGAATAAACTCATCTTT.

There are a few counts of this clone. The mismatch at residue 3 between this DNA's translation and the TCRdb protein of a much larger clone likely reflects a read error; the protein shown is translated from the DNA. The J gene is TRDJ1, the V gene TRDV3; the D gene could be TRDD2 or TRDD3 (7 bases each). TCRdb records no J gene; here it was assigned by comparing the DNA to germline. CDR1 TVYSNPD and CDR2 GDNSRS come from the germline V gene (reference sequence). The CDR3 is 17 residues long. V lost 5 bases and J lost 4, with 29 bases in between. The CDR3 nucleotides are TGTGCCATAATTTCCTTCCTGCCGGCTGGGGGCCTCGATAAACTCATCTTT. Protein product: CAIISFLPAGGLDKLIF.

This clone was picked up many times. This sequence is one base from a far larger clone and is likely a read error. This specimen includes other DNA sequences encoding the same CDR3. The chain couples TRDV1 to TRDJ1, with TRDD3 matching over 9 bases. This CDR3 region has 22 residues. Germline lookup yields CDR1 TSWWSYY and CDR2 QGS. CDR3: CALGENQFKYWGTPLYTDKLIF. CDR3 DNA: TGTGCTCTCGGGGAAAACCAATTCAAGTACTGGGGGACACCTCTGTACACCGATAAACTCATCTTT.

This clone was detected ten times or more. The translation of this DNA and the TCRdb protein of a much larger clone differ at residue 11, probably owing to a read error; the protein shown here is translated from the DNA. The chain links TRDV1 to TRDJ1; 7 bases map to TRDD2. Assignment of the J gene here rests on matching the DNA to germline, because TCRdb gives none. V was clipped by 4 bases and J by 1 base; unmatched bases: 18. Per germline, CDR1 TSWWSYY and CDR2 QGS. CDR3 size: 19 residues. CDR3: CALGGSYRYTAAPTDKLIF. In nucleotides, the CDR3 is TGTGCTCTTGGGGGTTCCTACCGCTATACAGCCGCCCCCACCGATAAACTCATCTTT.

As to this clone: Translating this DNA gives a protein that differs at residue 5 from the TCRdb one, which belongs to a much larger clone; a read error is likely, and the protein shown is this translation. The chain uses TRDV3 and TRDJ1; 9 bases agree with TRDD3. Germline V gene data show CDR1 as TVYSNPD and CDR2 as GDNSRS (reference sequence). The length of the CDR3 is 21 residues. The V segment lost 4 bases and the J segment 2 bases; nucleotides outside the gene matches: 29. The CDR3 protein is CASSIVHEAPLGDPETDKLIF. The CDR3 nucleotides read TGTGCCTCCTCAATAGTACATGAGGCCCCGCTGGGGGATCCTGAGACCGATAAACTCATCTTT.

Concerning this clone: TCRdb shows a much larger clone's protein in place of this DNA's translation, and the two differ at residue 8, likely through a read error; the protein shown is translated from the DNA. The rearrangement uses TRDV1 and TRDJ1; 8 positions match TRDD3. The J gene was missing in TCRdb and was found by matching the end of the DNA to germline. The J segment lost 0 bases and the V segment lost 2 bases, leaving 35 bases of the junction unmatched. Germline CDR1 reads TSWWSYY; CDR2 reads QGS. CDR3 size: 26 residues. The chain's CDR3 is CALGEVITILLSGGVDPITYTDKLIF. CDR3 DNA: TGTGCTCTTGGGGAAGTTATTACTATTCTATTATCTGGGGGAGTCGATCCCATTACCTACACCGATAAACTCATCTTT.

This clone was seen at least ten times. TCRdb lists the protein of a much larger clone for this DNA, which differs at residue 3, so this is likely a read error; the protein given here is translated from the DNA itself. The chain carries TRDV3 and TRDJ1; no reliable D call. V was trimmed by 5 bases and J by 5 bases, leaving 33 bases between them. Germline V CDR1 and CDR2: TVYSNPD, GDNSRS (reference sequence). This CDR3 has 18 residues. The CDR3 loop is CAPRKNRLSLSRGDKLIF. The DNA of the CDR3 is TGTGCCCCCCGGAAAAATCGCCTCAGCCTTAGTCGTGGGGATAAACTCATCTTT.

This clone was counted ten times or more. A read error likely explains this, since a far larger clone differs by one base. Other nucleotide sequences in the sample specify the same CDR3. The J gene is uncalled and the V gene is TRDV2; TRDD3, the table's D call, was not compared with the DNA. The CDR3 loop spans 19 amino acids. Germline V gene sequence: CDR1 GEAIGNYY, CDR2 EKD. The CDR3 bases are TGTGCCTGTGACACCTTCCCGGCTCTGGGGGATCCTTTCACCGATAAACTTATCTTT. It encodes CACDTFPALGDPFTDKLIF.

This clone is labeled medium-sized (0.01 to 0.1%). This chain's CDR3 is CALGTNGGRPSKILGIKYTDKLIF. CDR3 sequence (DNA): TGTGCTCTTGGGACGAACGGAGGGAGGCCTTCCAAAATACTGGGGATAAAGTACACCGATAAACTCATCTTT. The chain recombines TRDV1 with TRDJ1, with D possibly matching TRDD3 (7 bases). Germline values: CDR1 TSWWSYY, CDR2 QGS. The V end lost 5 bases, the J end lost 0 bases, and 40 bases lay between the germline ends. The CDR3 has 24 amino acids.

This clone was counted a few times. This DNA translates differently at residue 11 from the TCRdb protein, which is that of a much larger clone; a read error is likely, and the protein shown is the DNA's own translation. The chain carries TRDV3 and TRDJ1; TRDD2 or TRDD3 may be the D gene (6 bases each). Germline loops: CDR1 TVYSNPD, CDR2 GDNSRS (reference sequence). CDR3 size: 21 residues. V dropped 3 bases and J dropped 2 bases, with 37 bases sitting between them. DNA for the CDR3: TGTGCCTTCCCGCGGGGCCTTCCCCGAAACTGTGGGATAGTAGCGACCGATAAACTCATCTTT. Translating it yields CAFPRGLPRNCGIVATDKLIF.

Worth noting for this clone: TCRdb attributes to this sequence the protein of a much larger clone, which differs from the DNA translation at residue 18; a read error is likely, and the protein displayed is translated from the DNA. The chain couples TRDV1 to TRDJ1; D possibly corresponds to TRDD3 (6 bases). No J segment appears in TCRdb, so it was assigned here by matching the sequence to germline. The CDR3 extends over 25 amino acids. The germline V and J ends were trimmed by 0 bases and 2 bases, with 40 bases remaining between them. Per the germline V gene, CDR1 is TSWWSYY and CDR2 is QGS. DNA for the CDR3: TGTGCTCTTGGGGAACTTAACCCCACATTCCCACGCACATTTGGGTGGGGGGTACGAACCGATAAACTCATCTTT. Protein product: CALGELNPTFPRTFGWGVRTDKLIF.

This clone was observed a handful of times. TCRdb's listed protein matches a much larger clone and diverges from this DNA's translation at residue 19, likely through a read error; the protein shown comes from the DNA. Distinct nucleotide sequences in the sample also encode this CDR3. The J gene is uncalled and the V gene is TRDV2; the D segment call TRDD3 is taken from the table without a DNA check. Per germline, CDR1 GEAIGNYY and CDR2 EKD. This CDR3 is built from 21 residues. The chain's CDR3 is CACDTLLGDTRSSWDTRQLFF. As DNA, the CDR3 is TGTGCCTGTGACACTTTACTGGGGGATACACGATCCTCCTGGGACACCCGACAGCTGTTTTTC.

A word on this clone: Translating this DNA gives a protein that differs at residue 4 from the TCRdb one, which belongs to a much larger clone; a read error is likely, and the protein shown is this translation. This chain joins TRDV2 and TRDJ1, with 10 bases identical to TRDD3. The J gene, absent from TCRdb, was called here by matching the DNA to germline. Germline V lookup: CDR1 GEAIGNYY, CDR2 EKD. V lost 5 bases and J lost 0; bases outside the gene matches: 35. This CDR3 has 25 amino acids. This CDR3 is CACGVKGPLRWGILELPRYTDKLIF. DNA of the CDR3: TGTGCCTGTGGCGTCAAGGGTCCACTACGCTGGGGGATATTAGAATTACCTCGGTACACCGATAAACTCATCTTT.

This clone was detected ten times or more. The protein that TCRdb holds for this DNA derives from a much larger clone and differs from the translated DNA at residue 10, which likely indicates a read error; the protein shown here is translated from the DNA. The V and J genes are TRDV1 and TRDJ1; D remains unclear. The germline V gene has CDR1 TSWWSYY and CDR2 QGS. This CDR3 is built from 13 residues. CDR3 in amino acids: CALGRLRPDRLIF. The CDR3 DNA is TGTGCTCTTGGGCGCCTAAGGCCCGATAGACTCATCTTT.

A note on this clone: A read error likely explains why the TCRdb protein, taken from a much larger clone, differs from this DNA's translation at residue 19; the protein shown is translated from the DNA. The chain has TRDV3 and TRDJ1; TRDD3 might be the D (7 bases). This CDR3 is built from 20 residues. The germline gives CDR1 TVYSNPD, CDR2 GDNSRS (reference sequence). CDR3 bases: TGTGCCTTACTGGGCGAGGAAATATGGGGGACCCCTATTTACACCGATAAACTCACCTTT. It is translated as CALLGEEIWGTPIYTDKLTF.

As for this clone: The protein TCRdb gives is from a much larger clone and does not agree with this DNA's translation at residue 25, likely a read error; the protein shown here comes from the DNA. No J gene call was made, and the V gene is TRDV1; the D segment call TRDD3 is taken from the table without a DNA check. The V gene's germline CDR1 is TSWWSYY and CDR2 QGS. The CDR3 consists of 27 residues. CDR3 coding DNA: TGTGCTCTTGGGCGACGCTTTGCCCTCATAGACTTGCAGTACTGGGGGATATCTTTTAGTCCCCTGGATAAACCCATCTTT. Protein: CALGRRFALIDLQYWGISFSPLDKPIF.

This clone has just a few counts. The TCRdb protein, from a much larger clone, departs from this DNA's translation at residue 19, likely by read error; the protein shown derives from the DNA. V usage is TRDV1 and J usage is TRDJ1; 13 bases align to TRDD3. The J gene was not available in TCRdb and was assigned here by matching the DNA to germline segments. Germline CDR1 and CDR2: TSWWSYY and QGS. The ends lost 2 bases at V and 4 bases at J; junction bases unmatched: 28. The CDR3 sequence is 24 residues long. CDR3 DNA: TGTGCTCTTGGGGAAGTCCCCTCCTTCCTACTCCCTTTACTGGGGGATACGCTGGACGATAAACTCATCTTT. Its translation: CALGEVPSFLLPLLGDTLDDKLIF.

In this sample, this clone turned up a few times. With only one base between it and a far larger clone, this is likely a read error. This sample includes further DNA sequences coding for the same CDR3. The rearrangement joins TRDV3 to TRDJ1, with 8 bases aligning to TRDD3. The J gene was not available in TCRdb and was assigned here by matching the DNA to germline segments. Unmatched junction bases numbered 19, after V lost 3 bases and J lost 1 base. The CDR3 has 18 residues. CDR1 is TVYSNPD, CDR2 GDNSRS, per germline (reference sequence). The CDR3 DNA reads TGTGCCTTCTCTACAGAGGGAACCGGGGGATATTGCACCGATAAACTCATCTTT. Protein: CAFSTEGTGGYCTDKLIF.

This clone showed up just a few times. The protein that TCRdb holds for this DNA derives from a much larger clone and differs from the translated DNA at residue 11, which likely indicates a read error; the protein shown here is translated from the DNA. The chain joins TRDV3 to TRDJ1; 7 positions agree with TRDD3. TCRdb offers no J gene call, so here the DNA was matched to germline to obtain one. The CDR3 contains 16 residues. The V and J ends lost 5 bases and 3 bases, in that order; junction bases with no gene match: 18. Looked up from germline, CDR1 is TVYSNPD and CDR2 is GDNSRS (reference sequence). CDR3 coding DNA: TGTGCCGTACTATCCTGGGGGTACCAGGGAGCCGATAAACTCATCTTT. This gives the protein CAVLSWGYQGADKLIF.